Shown below are 8 T cell receptor beta chains from a single sample sequenced in a study of persistence of HIV-infected CD4 T cells. The antigens of these receptors remain unknown. This nonspecific control used anti-CD3/anti-CD28 bead stimulation of CD4+ T cells. Responding CD4+ T cells were sorted by upregulation of both CD40 ligand and CD69. The immunoSEQ assay was version 4, run in survey mode. Assay used: immunoSEQ multiplex PCR; TCRdb lists only in-frame clones, some missing. Among about 46,000 clones listed, about nine tenths were seen once. Sample: CD4+ T cells sorted from PBMCs after approximately 19-hour stimulation, taken from a patient who received antiretroviral therapy. These receptors all come from an adult woman with HIV who was CMV-seropositive.

The chain couples TRBV5-1 to TRBJ2-2, with D perhaps being TRBD1 or TRBD2 (6 bases each). This CDR3 is 17 amino acids long. CDR1 and CDR2 (germline): SGHRS, YFSETQ. Trimming stripped 1 base from V and 2 bases from J, with 15 bases between. CDR3 in amino acids: CASSLRGVRENTGELFF. CDR3 DNA: TGCGCCAGCAGCTTGAGGGGGGTCAGGGAAAACACCGGGGAGCTGTTTTTT.

This chain links TRBV5-4 with TRBJ1-6; possible D gene TRBD1, 6 bases. V was clipped by 4 bases and J by 6 bases, with 17 bases between them. CDR1 is SGHNT, CDR2 YYREEE, per germline (reference sequence). This CDR3 contains 16 residues. For the CDR3, the DNA is TGTGCCAGCAGCCCGGGGCAGGGGTCGGGTAATTCACCCCTCCACTTT. Protein product: CASSPGQGSGNSPLHF. The whole variable domain, filled in from reference TRBV5-4 and TRBJ1-6, reads ETGVTQSPTHLIKTRGQQVTLRCSSQSGHNTVSWYQQALGQGPQFIFQYYREEENGRGNFPPRFSGLQFPNYSSELNVNALELDDSALYLCASSPGQGSGNSPLHFGNGTRLTVT.

V gene TRBV5-1 combines with J gene TRBJ2-5, with TRBD2 matching over 9 bases. J lost 5 bases, V lost 0 bases, and 8 bases had no gene match. The length of the CDR3 is 16 residues. Germline V gives CDR1 SGHRS, CDR2 YFSETQ. The CDR3 loop is CASSLERGGARETQYF. The CDR3, as DNA: TGCGCCAGCAGCTTGGAACGCGGGGGGGCACGGGAGACCCAGTACTTC.

CDR3 loop: CASSPGTGVGYTF. CDR3 in DNA: TGTGCCAGCAGCCCGGGGACAGGGGTCGGCTACACCTTC. The chain combines TRBV3-1 (or the pseudogene TRBV3-2) with TRBJ1-2, with TRBD1 identical over 10 bases. CDR3 size: 13 residues. Germline assignment: CDR1 LGHDT and CDR2 YNNKEL (reference sequence). J lost 8 bases, V lost 4 bases, and 4 bases had no gene match.

This clone has only one observation. In DNA form, the CDR3 reads TGTGCCACCAGCGGAACAGGGTTTAGCAATCAGCCCCAGCATTTT. This gives the protein CATSGTGFSNQPQHF. The chain employs TRBV15 and TRBJ1-5; tentatively, D is TRBD1 (6 bases). CDR3 length equals 15 residues. Germline assignment: CDR1 LNHNV and CDR2 YYDKDF (reference sequence). Between the trimmed V and J ends, which lost 5 bases and 0 bases, there was a span of 11 bases.

The rearrangement uses TRBV6-4 and TRBJ1-2; possibly TRBD1 for D (5 bases). CDR3 length: 12 residues. Deletions cut 7 bases from V and 7 bases from J, with 13 bases between. The germline gives CDR1 MRHNA, CDR2 SNTAGT. The CDR3 sequence: CASTKGGGGYTF. CDR3 nucleotide sequence: TGTGCCAGCACAAAAGGTGGGGGTGGCTACACCTTC.

This sequence joins TRBV30 and TRBJ1-5; no clear D. Germline loops: CDR1 GTSNPN, CDR2 SVGIG (reference sequence). The V gene lost 2 bases and the J gene lost 2 bases, with 13 bases spanning the gap. The CDR3 has 15 amino acids. CDR3 coding DNA: TGTGCCTGGAGTAGTCTCACGGTGGGCAATCAGCCCCAGCATTTT. Residues: CAWSSLTVGNQPQHF. The variable domain in full, completed from reference TRBV30 and TRBJ1-5, reads SQTIHQWPATLVQPVGSPLSLECTVEGTSNPNLYWYRQAAGRGLQLLFYSVGIGQISSEVPQNLSASRPQDRQFILSSKKLLLSDSGFYLCAWSSLTVGNQPQHFGDGTRLSIL.

V and J are TRBV27 and TRBJ1-2, with D hard to call. Trimming removed 2 bases at V and 2 bases at J, with 6 bases between. The germline CDR1 and CDR2 sequences are MNHEY and SMNVEV (reference sequence). The CDR3 spans 13 residues. The CDR3: CASSLQENYGYTF. The CDR3 DNA reads as TGTGCCAGCAGTTTACAGGAGAACTATGGCTACACCTTC.